A selection of T cell receptor beta chains follows, all from one sample in a study of vaccination and CD4 T cells after COVID-19. Their target antigens are unknown. TCRdb re-called the PCR reads with MiXCR, one entry per CDR3 protein. Here the sample spans 6,500 to 7,500 distinct CDR3 sequences, 30% to 45% being singletons. The sequenced sample consisted of CD4+ T cells from blood, cultured in vitro. These receptors were collected from a human donor in good health. Both conserved end residues are part of each CDR3. The order of the fields is CDR3 protein, CDR3 DNA, J gene, clone size, V gene, D gene. A D gene is named only where the DNA matches it firmly. For some rows the clone size is stated as once, few or many, or as a class when expanded; others skip it.

CDR3aa: CASSPGQDSEAFF
CDR3nt: TGTGCCAGCTCACCCGGACAGGACAGTGAAGCTTTCTTT
j_gene: TRBJ1-1
abundance: once
v_gene: TRBV18
d_gene: TRBD1

CDR3aa: CASSPNSGQPQHF
CDR3nt: TGTGCCAGCAGTCCTAATTCGGGTCAGCCCCAGCATTTT
j_gene: TRBJ1-5
abundance: few
v_gene: TRBV14
d_gene: -

CDR3aa: CASSSVGLMAGELFF
CDR3nt: TGTGCCAGCAGCTCTGTGGGACTGATGGCCGGGGAGCTGTTTTTT
j_gene: TRBJ2-2
abundance: few
v_gene: TRBV11-1
d_gene: -

CDR3aa: CASSSPAAPGSYTF
CDR3nt: TGTGCCAGCAGCTCCCCCGCCGCACCGGGGAGCTACACCTTC
j_gene: TRBJ1-2
abundance: -
v_gene: TRBV5-8
d_gene: -

CDR3aa: CASSLDRAEAFF
CDR3nt: TGTGCCAGCAGCTTAGATCGAGCTGAAGCTTTCTTT
j_gene: TRBJ1-1
abundance: -
v_gene: TRBV11-2
d_gene: -

CDR3aa: CASSGSGTGFGGPYGYTF
CDR3nt: TGTGCCAGCAGTGGCTCCGGGACAGGGTTCGGCGGACCCTATGGCTACACCTTC
j_gene: TRBJ1-2
abundance: few
v_gene: TRBV6-1
d_gene: TRBD1

CDR3aa: CSARVGADTEAFF
CDR3nt: TGCAGTGCTAGAGTTGGGGCTGACACTGAAGCTTTCTTT
j_gene: TRBJ1-1
abundance: few
v_gene: TRBV20-1
d_gene: -

CDR3aa: CASSIDRRQTYGYTF
CDR3nt: TGTGCCAGTAGTATAGATCGTAGACAGACATATGGCTACACCTTC
j_gene: TRBJ1-2
abundance: -
v_gene: TRBV19
d_gene: -

CDR3aa: CASSYTARGAGNEQFF
CDR3nt: TGTGCCAGCAGTTACACCGCGCGGGGGGCGGGAAATGAGCAGTTCTTC
j_gene: TRBJ2-1
abundance: medium-sized
v_gene: TRBV6-5
d_gene: TRBD2

CDR3aa: CASTTSGLAGETQYF
CDR3nt: TGTGCCAGCACTACATCGGGACTAGCGGGAGAGACCCAGTACTTC
j_gene: TRBJ2-5
abundance: -
v_gene: TRBV2
d_gene: TRBD2

CDR3aa: CASFPRRQHTEAFF
CDR3nt: TGTGCCAGCTTTCCTCGGCGGCAGCACACTGAAGCTTTCTTT
j_gene: TRBJ1-1
abundance: few
v_gene: TRBV6-1
d_gene: -

CDR3aa: CASSAGGTDTGELFF
CDR3nt: TGTGCCAGCAGTGCCGGGGGGACCGACACCGGGGAGCTGTTTTTT
j_gene: TRBJ2-2
abundance: few
v_gene: TRBV6-4
d_gene: TRBD2

CDR3aa: CASSSATRGLNTEAFF
CDR3nt: TGTGCCAGCAGCTCAGCTACTCGGGGTTTGAACACTGAAGCTTTCTTT
j_gene: TRBJ1-1
abundance: -
v_gene: TRBV7-8
d_gene: -

CDR3aa: CASSSTSIYEQYF
CDR3nt: TGTGCCAGCAGTTCGACTAGTATCTACGAGCAGTACTTC
j_gene: TRBJ2-7
abundance: few
v_gene: TRBV6-5
d_gene: -

CDR3aa: CASSVEYGYTF
CDR3nt: TGTGCCAGCAGCGTAGAGTATGGCTACACCTTC
j_gene: TRBJ1-2
abundance: -
v_gene: TRBV9
d_gene: -

CDR3aa: CASSPAATDTQYF
CDR3nt: TGTGCCAGTTCCCCGGCAGCGACAGATACGCAGTATTTT
j_gene: TRBJ2-3
abundance: -
v_gene: TRBV6-1
d_gene: -

CDR3aa: CASSIDLAVLGETQYF
CDR3nt: TGTGCCAGTAGTATAGATCTGGCCGTACTGGGCGAGACCCAGTACTTC
j_gene: TRBJ2-5
abundance: few
v_gene: TRBV19
d_gene: -

CDR3aa: CAWTSYSGGGYTF
CDR3nt: TGTGCCTGGACCTCATACTCGGGGGGCGGCTACACCTTC
j_gene: TRBJ1-2
abundance: few
v_gene: TRBV30
d_gene: -

CDR3aa: CASTGDRINQPQHF
CDR3nt: TGTGCCAGCACTGGGGATAGGATTAATCAGCCCCAGCATTTT
j_gene: TRBJ1-5
abundance: -
v_gene: TRBV2
d_gene: -

CDR3aa: CASSQPRRRITGYEQYF
CDR3nt: TGTGCCAGCAGCCAACCACGACGTAGGATAACTGGCTACGAGCAGTACTTC
j_gene: TRBJ2-7
abundance: -
v_gene: TRBV5-8
d_gene: -

CDR3aa: CASSQDRASWGGYTF
CDR3nt: TGTGCCAGCAGCCAAGATAGAGCCAGTTGGGGTGGCTACACCTTC
j_gene: TRBJ1-2
abundance: -
v_gene: TRBV4-2
d_gene: -

CDR3aa: CASSRTENTEAFF
CDR3nt: TGTGCCAGCAGCAGGACAGAGAACACTGAAGCTTTCTTT
j_gene: TRBJ1-1
abundance: -
v_gene: TRBV6-1
d_gene: -

CDR3aa: CASSQDPRGTEAFF
CDR3nt: TGTGCCAGCAGCCAAGACCCCAGGGGGACTGAAGCTTTCTTT
j_gene: TRBJ1-1
abundance: -
v_gene: TRBV4-2
d_gene: TRBD1

CDR3aa: CASTPSGNTIYF
CDR3nt: TGTGCCAGCACCCCCTCTGGAAACACCATATATTTT
j_gene: TRBJ1-3
abundance: -
v_gene: TRBV6-1
d_gene: -

CDR3aa: CSARDPASDELEAFF
CDR3nt: TGCAGTGCTAGAGACCCGGCCTCAGACGAGCTTGAAGCTTTCTTT
j_gene: TRBJ1-1
abundance: few
v_gene: TRBV20-1
d_gene: -

CDR3aa: CASTRRGEAFF
CDR3nt: TGTGCCAGCACCCGAAGGGGTGAAGCTTTCTTT
j_gene: TRBJ1-1
abundance: -
v_gene: TRBV12-3/TRBV12-4
d_gene: -

CDR3aa: CSAKATRLNYGYTF
CDR3nt: TGCAGTGCTAAGGCCACACGACTAAACTATGGCTACACCTTC
j_gene: TRBJ1-2
abundance: -
v_gene: TRBV20-1
d_gene: -

CDR3aa: CASRTNQGLWGAFF
CDR3nt: TGTGCCAGCAGAACAAATCAGGGGCTATGGGGTGCTTTCTTT
j_gene: TRBJ1-1
abundance: -
v_gene: TRBV6-1
d_gene: -

CDR3aa: CASRMNRNTEAFF
CDR3nt: TGTGCCAGCAGGATGAACAGGAACACTGAAGCTTTCTTT
j_gene: TRBJ1-1
abundance: -
v_gene: TRBV6-1
d_gene: -

CDR3aa: CSAIRNADTQYF
CDR3nt: TGCAGTGCAATCCGAAACGCAGATACGCAGTATTTT
j_gene: TRBJ2-3
abundance: few
v_gene: TRBV20-1
d_gene: -

CDR3aa: CSADLAGMADTQYF
CDR3nt: TGCAGTGCCGATTTAGCGGGGATGGCAGATACGCAGTATTTT
j_gene: TRBJ2-3
abundance: few
v_gene: TRBV20-1
d_gene: TRBD2

CDR3aa: CASSLVNSGEAFF
CDR3nt: TGTGCCAGCAGCTTAGTGAACTCAGGGGAAGCTTTCTTT
j_gene: TRBJ1-1
abundance: -
v_gene: TRBV7-8
d_gene: -

CDR3aa: CATSRELSRYEQYF
CDR3nt: TGTGCCACCAGCAGAGAACTCTCACGTTACGAGCAGTACTTC
j_gene: TRBJ2-7
abundance: -
v_gene: TRBV15
d_gene: -

CDR3aa: CASSVAAGGYNEQFF
CDR3nt: TGTGCCAGCAGCGTTGCAGCGGGGGGTTATAATGAGCAGTTCTTC
j_gene: TRBJ2-1
abundance: -
v_gene: TRBV9
d_gene: TRBD2

CDR3aa: CASSLVPVQYNEQFF
CDR3nt: TGTGCCAGCAGCTTAGTCCCGGTGCAGTACAATGAGCAGTTCTTC
j_gene: TRBJ2-1
abundance: -
v_gene: TRBV7-3
d_gene: -

CDR3aa: CASSSGQEYEQYF
CDR3nt: TGTGCCAGCTCATCGGGACAGGAGTACGAGCAGTACTTC
j_gene: TRBJ2-7
abundance: -
v_gene: TRBV18
d_gene: TRBD1

CDR3aa: CASSVGDRGRYGYTF
CDR3nt: TGTGCCAGCAGCGTTGGGGACAGGGGACGCTATGGCTACACCTTC
j_gene: TRBJ1-2
abundance: -
v_gene: TRBV9
d_gene: TRBD1

CDR3aa: CASSVREETEAFF
CDR3nt: TGTGCCAGCAGTGTAAGGGAAGAGACTGAAGCTTTCTTT
j_gene: TRBJ1-1
abundance: -
v_gene: TRBV2
d_gene: -

CDR3aa: CSASGGPEVYGYTF
CDR3nt: TGCAGTGCTAGTGGGGGGCCCGAGGTGTATGGCTACACCTTC
j_gene: TRBJ1-2
abundance: medium-sized
v_gene: TRBV20-1
d_gene: -

CDR3aa: CASSTGTLEQYF
CDR3nt: TGTGCCAGCAGTACGGGGACGCTGGAGCAGTACTTC
j_gene: TRBJ2-7
abundance: -
v_gene: TRBV6-1
d_gene: -

CDR3aa: CASSNPGQRRNEQFF
CDR3nt: TGTGCCAGTAGTAACCCGGGACAAAGACGAAATGAGCAGTTCTTC
j_gene: TRBJ2-1
abundance: -
v_gene: TRBV19
d_gene: -

CDR3aa: CASSERERTDSNQPQHF
CDR3nt: TGTGCCAGCAGTGAAAGAGAACGGACCGATAGCAATCAGCCCCAGCATTTT
j_gene: TRBJ1-5
abundance: -
v_gene: TRBV6-1
d_gene: -

CDR3aa: CASRSQGAPYGYTF
CDR3nt: TGTGCCAGCAGATCACAGGGGGCTCCCTATGGCTACACCTTC
j_gene: TRBJ1-2
abundance: -
v_gene: TRBV6-1
d_gene: TRBD1

CDR3aa: CASAGGIINEQFF
CDR3nt: TGTGCCAGCGCGGGGGGGATTATCAATGAGCAGTTCTTC
j_gene: TRBJ2-1
abundance: -
v_gene: TRBV6-1
d_gene: TRBD2

CDR3aa: CASSYEAGGSEQYF
CDR3nt: TGTGCCAGCAGTTACGAAGCGGGGGGTAGCGAGCAGTACTTC
j_gene: TRBJ2-7
abundance: -
v_gene: TRBV6-5
d_gene: TRBD2

CDR3aa: CASSRGADTRQPQHF
CDR3nt: TGTGCCAGCAGCCGGGGAGCGGACACAAGGCAGCCCCAGCATTTT
j_gene: TRBJ1-5
abundance: -
v_gene: TRBV6-1
d_gene: -

CDR3aa: CASSRVGYGYTF
CDR3nt: TGTGCCAGCAGTAGAGTAGGGTATGGCTACACCTTC
j_gene: TRBJ1-2
abundance: medium-sized
v_gene: TRBV25-1
d_gene: -

CDR3aa: CSAGRGDQPQHF
CDR3nt: TGCAGTGCTGGGAGGGGCGATCAGCCCCAGCATTTT
j_gene: TRBJ1-5
abundance: -
v_gene: TRBV20-1
d_gene: -

CDR3aa: CSASGGGNEKLFF
CDR3nt: TGCAGTGCTAGTGGGGGAGGAAATGAAAAACTGTTTTTT
j_gene: TRBJ1-4
abundance: -
v_gene: TRBV20-1
d_gene: -

CDR3aa: CASSDRADIQYF
CDR3nt: TGCGCCAGCAGTGACAGGGCAGACATTCAGTACTTC
j_gene: TRBJ2-4
abundance: -
v_gene: TRBV10-1
d_gene: -

CDR3aa: CASSAGWEQYF
CDR3nt: TGCGCCAGCAGTGCGGGTTGGGAGCAGTACTTC
j_gene: TRBJ2-7
abundance: few
v_gene: TRBV10-2
d_gene: -

CDR3aa: CASWGDTVGPLHF
CDR3nt: TGTGCCAGCTGGGGGGATACCGTAGGGCCCCTCCACTTT
j_gene: TRBJ1-6
abundance: -
v_gene: TRBV6-1
d_gene: -